The clone carrying this T cell receptor beta chain was observed a single time. What it recognizes is unknown. Produced via immunoSEQ multiplex PCR; TCRdb's table is partial and in-frame only. The sample has over 25,000 clones, about 95% seen once. This sample was included in a study of T cells in tuberculosis. Study-wide results and limits: Active tuberculosis alpha repertoires lay closer to GMM-specific TCRs than controls'. Samples were chosen by availability of cryopreserved specimens.

The clonotype originates from a donor aged 10-29 years with latent tuberculosis or without tuberculosis infection. What was sequenced was PBMCs.

The CDR3 bases are TGCGCCAGCAGCTTCTCCGGGACATTCAACTATGGCTACACCTTC. Its protein product is CASSFSGTFNYGYTF. This rearrangement joins TRBV5-1 to TRBJ1-2; the D gene is possibly TRBD1 (6 bases). CDR3 length equals 15 residues. The ends were cut back, 2 bases at V and 2 bases at J, with 13 bases in the middle. Germline loops: CDR1 SGHRS, CDR2 YFSETQ.